This T cell receptor (beta chain) was profiled in a study of T cells after yellow fever vaccination. Overall study context: SMART-Seq v4 Ultra Low Input served to prepare low-cell-number fractions.

There are a few counts of this clonotype. A process of 5'RACE template switching, which added a universal primer site and UMIs, was used to make TCR cDNA. TCRdb processed the 5' RACE reads anew with MiXCR; each CDR3 protein has one entry. Seen here are 500,000 to 700,000 distinct CDR3 sequences, under 25% observed once, and the top ten hold 14%. This CDR3 contains 12 residues. Germline V gene data show CDR1 as DFQATT and CDR2 as SNEGSKA (reference sequence). V lost 0 bases and J lost 7, with 7 bases in between. The sample here was PBMCs, taken 15 days after the yellow fever booster vaccination. The chain joins TRBV20-1 to TRBJ2-1; D call uncertain. This receptor was identified in a man aged 30 to 39 who received the YFV17D yellow fever vaccine. This CDR3 is CSARDLLNEQFF. Here the CDR3 DNA reads TGCAGTGCTAGAGATCTATTAAATGAGCAGTTCTTC.